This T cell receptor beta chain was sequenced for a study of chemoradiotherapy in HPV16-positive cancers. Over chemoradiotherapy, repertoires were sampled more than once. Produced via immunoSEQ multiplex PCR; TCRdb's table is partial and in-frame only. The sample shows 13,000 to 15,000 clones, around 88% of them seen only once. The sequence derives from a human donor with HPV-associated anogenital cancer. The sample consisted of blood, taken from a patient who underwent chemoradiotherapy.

CDR3 in amino acids: CSVEDSTLGGIQYF. In nucleotides, the CDR3 is TGCAGCGTTGAAGACTCCACACTGGGGGGCATTCAGTACTTC. The chain combines TRBV29-1 with TRBJ2-4, with D possibly matching TRBD2 (6 bases). The CDR3 contains 14 residues. Looked up from germline, CDR1 is SQVTM and CDR2 is ANQGSEA. The V end was cut by 0 bases, the J end by 9 bases, with 15 bases between. Complete variable domain (other parts from reference TRBV29-1 and TRBJ2-4): SAVISQKPSRDICQRGTSLTIQCQVDSQVTMMFWYRQQPGQSLTLIATANQGSEATYESGFVIDKFPISRPNLTFSTLTVSNMSPEDSSIYLCSVEDSTLGGIQYFGAGTRLSVL.